The present T cell receptor (beta chain) was sequenced within a study of cytomegalovirus exposure and HLA in healthy donors. CDR3 length: 16 residues. Germline V gene data show CDR1 as SGDLS and CDR2 as YYNGEE. V was pared by 4 bases and J by 5 bases, with 22 bases between. The study drew the donors from its approximately 120-subject validation cohort, separate from the approximately 700-subject first cohort. TCRdb's table, derived via immunoSEQ multiplex PCR, lists solely in-frame clones and lacks some. Of 250,000 to 350,000 clones in the sample, roughly 90% were seen once. Sequences were obtained from PBMCs. This TCR was sampled from a woman aged 18-29 years in good health and CMV-seronegative. This chain links TRBV9 with TRBJ2-7; tentative D call: TRBD2 (6 bases). CDR3 in DNA: TGTGCCAGCAGCCACCCGACGCTAGCGAGTGTAAACGAGCAGTACTTC. It encodes CASSHPTLASVNEQYF.